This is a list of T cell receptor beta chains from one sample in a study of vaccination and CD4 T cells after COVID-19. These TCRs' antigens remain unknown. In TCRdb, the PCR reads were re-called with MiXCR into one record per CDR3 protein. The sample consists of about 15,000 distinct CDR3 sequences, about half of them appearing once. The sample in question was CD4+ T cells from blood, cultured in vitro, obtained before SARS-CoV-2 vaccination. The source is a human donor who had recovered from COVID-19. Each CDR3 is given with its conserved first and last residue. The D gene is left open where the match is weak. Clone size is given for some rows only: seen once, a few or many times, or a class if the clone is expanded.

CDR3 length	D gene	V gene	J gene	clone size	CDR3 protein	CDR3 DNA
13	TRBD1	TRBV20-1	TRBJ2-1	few	CSAAGQGWGEQFF	TGCAGTGCTGCGGGACAGGGTTGGGGTGAGCAGTTCTTC
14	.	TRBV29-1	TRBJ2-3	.	CSVDEGAVILGQYF	TGCAGCGTTGACGAGGGTGCGGTGATCTTAGGGCAGTATTTT
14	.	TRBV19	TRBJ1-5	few	CASSIEGSNQPQHF	TGTGCCAGTAGTATTGAAGGGTCCAATCAGCCCCAGCATTTT
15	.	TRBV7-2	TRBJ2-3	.	CASSSGLGYTDTQYF	TGTGCCAGCAGCTCTGGTCTAGGTTACACAGATACGCAGTATTTT
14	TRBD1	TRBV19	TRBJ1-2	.	CASSIRMGDSGYTF	TGTGCCAGTAGTATAAGAATGGGGGACAGTGGCTACACCTTC
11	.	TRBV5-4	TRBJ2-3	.	CASSLGDTQYF	TGTGCCAGCAGCCTAGGGGATACGCAGTATTTT
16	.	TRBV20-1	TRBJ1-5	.	CSARDLYGLGNQPQHF	TGCAGTGCTAGAGATCTTTATGGGTTAGGGAATCAGCCCCAGCATTTT
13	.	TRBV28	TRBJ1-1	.	CASSFPVTAQAFF	TGTGCCAGCAGTTTTCCGGTGACAGCTCAAGCTTTCTTT
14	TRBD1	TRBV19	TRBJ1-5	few	CASSITRGHQPQHF	TGTGCCAGTAGTATAACCAGGGGGCATCAGCCCCAGCATTTT
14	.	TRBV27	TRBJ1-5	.	CASSRQYSNQPQHF	TGTGCCAGCAGTAGACAGTATAGCAATCAGCCCCAGCATTTT
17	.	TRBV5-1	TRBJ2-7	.	CASSLEGLGFSAYEQYF	TGCGCCAGCAGCTTGGAGGGGTTGGGATTTAGCGCCTACGAGCAGTACTTC
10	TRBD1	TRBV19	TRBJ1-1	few	CASKEGAAFF	TGTGCCTCAAAGGAGGGGGCAGCTTTCTTT
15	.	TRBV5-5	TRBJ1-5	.	CASSLDGGGNQPQHF	TGTGCCAGCAGCTTGGACGGCGGGGGCAATCAGCCCCAGCATTTT
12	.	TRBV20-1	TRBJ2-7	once	CSANDGGYEQYF	TGCAGTGCCAATGATGGCGGTTACGAGCAGTACTTC
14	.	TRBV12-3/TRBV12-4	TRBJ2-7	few	CASSRDGTSYEQYF	TGTGCCAGCAGTCGGGACGGGACATCCTACGAGCAGTACTTC
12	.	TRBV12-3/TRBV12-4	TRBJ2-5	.	CASSLAPETQYF	TGTGCCAGCAGTTTAGCGCCGGAGACCCAGTACTTC
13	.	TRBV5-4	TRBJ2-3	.	CASTGISTDTQYF	TGTGCCAGCACAGGGATTAGCACAGATACGCAGTATTTT
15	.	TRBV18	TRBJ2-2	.	CASSPRGLGTGELFF	TGTGCCAGCTCACCGAGGGGCCTCGGCACCGGGGAGCTGTTTTTT
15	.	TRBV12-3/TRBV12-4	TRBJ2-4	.	CASSLVGLAKNIQYF	TGTGCCAGCAGTTTGGTAGGACTTGCCAAAAACATTCAGTACTTC
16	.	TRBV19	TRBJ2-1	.	CASSILRSLSYNEQFF	TGTGCCAGTAGTATCCTGAGGAGTCTCTCCTACAATGAGCAGTTCTTC
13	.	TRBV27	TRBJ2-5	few	CASSFRLVSPQYF	TGTGCCAGCAGTTTTCGACTAGTTTCGCCCCAGTACTTC
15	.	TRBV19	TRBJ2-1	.	CASRRDSAVYNEQFF	TGTGCCAGTCGTCGTGATAGCGCGGTTTACAATGAGCAGTTCTTC
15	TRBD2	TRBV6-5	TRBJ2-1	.	CASSYLAGSYNEQFF	TGTGCCAGCAGTTACTTAGCGGGGTCCTACAATGAGCAGTTCTTC
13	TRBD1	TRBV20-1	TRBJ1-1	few	CSALGQGAAEAFF	TGCAGTGCACTTGGACAGGGTGCCGCTGAAGCTTTCTTT
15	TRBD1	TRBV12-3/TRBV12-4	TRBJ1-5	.	CASSLYDRGLQPQHF	TGTGCCAGCAGTTTGTACGACAGGGGACTGCAGCCCCAGCATTTT
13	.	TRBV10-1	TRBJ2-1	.	CASSAGTLNEQFF	TGCGCCAGCAGCGCCGGGACGCTCAATGAGCAGTTCTTC
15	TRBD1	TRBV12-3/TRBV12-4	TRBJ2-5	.	CASGLGTGGRKTQYF	TGTGCCAGCGGTTTAGGGACAGGTGGTAGGAAGACCCAGTACTTC
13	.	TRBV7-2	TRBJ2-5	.	CASSLNRGETQYF	TGTGCCAGCAGCTTGAATCGCGGTGAGACCCAGTACTTC
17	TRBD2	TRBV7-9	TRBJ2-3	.	CASSLTRSGSWADTQYF	TGTGCCAGCAGCTTAACTCGGAGCGGGAGTTGGGCAGATACGCAGTATTTT
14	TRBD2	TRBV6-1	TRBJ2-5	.	CAGGGRRIKETQYF	TGTGCCGGCGGGGGGCGAAGAATAAAAGAGACCCAGTACTTC
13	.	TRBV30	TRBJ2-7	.	CAWSTGIPYEQYF	TGTGCCTGGAGCACGGGAATTCCCTACGAGCAGTACTTC
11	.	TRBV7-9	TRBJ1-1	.	CVSSNRAQAFF	TGTGTCAGCAGCAACCGGGCTCAAGCTTTCTTT
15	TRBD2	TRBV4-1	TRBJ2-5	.	CASGHIIAGQETQYF	TGCGCCAGCGGCCACATCATAGCGGGGCAGGAGACCCAGTACTTC
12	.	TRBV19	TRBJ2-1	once	CASSVGYNEQFF	TGTGCCAGTAGTGTGGGCTACAATGAGCAGTTCTTC
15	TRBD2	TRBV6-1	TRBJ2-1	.	CASSGLAGTLNEQFF	TGTGCCAGCAGTGGACTAGCGGGAACTCTCAATGAGCAGTTCTTC
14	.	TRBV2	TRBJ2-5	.	CASSERTGQETQYF	TGTGCCAGCAGTGAACGAACAGGCCAAGAGACCCAGTACTTC
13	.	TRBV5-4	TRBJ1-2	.	CASSSNTGSSVTF	TGTGCCAGCAGCTCTAATACAGGCTCCTCTGTCACCTTC
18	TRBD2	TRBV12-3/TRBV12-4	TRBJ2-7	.	CASSFASGGWLLREEQYF	TGTGCCAGCAGTTTTGCTAGCGGGGGGTGGTTACTAAGGGAAGAGCAGTACTTC
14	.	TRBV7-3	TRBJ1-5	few	CASSPGGGNQPQHF	TGTGCCAGCAGCCCAGGTGGCGGGAATCAGCCCCAGCATTTT
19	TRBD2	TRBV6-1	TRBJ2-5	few	CASSPSGLAGVGGRETQYF	TGTGCCAGCAGTCCTTCGGGACTAGCGGGAGTTGGGGGGCGAGAGACCCAGTACTTC
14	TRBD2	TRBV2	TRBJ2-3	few	CASSEASGTDTQYF	TGTGCCAGCAGTGAGGCTAGCGGGACGGATACGCAGTATTTT
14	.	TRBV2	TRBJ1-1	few	CASSLTGIRTEAFF	TGTGCCAGCAGTTTAACAGGGATTCGAACTGAAGCTTTCTTT
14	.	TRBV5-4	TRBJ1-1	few	CASSRGAVGTEAFF	TGTGCCAGCAGCAGGGGAGCGGTGGGCACTGAAGCTTTCTTT
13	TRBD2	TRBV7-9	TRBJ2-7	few	CASSPSGTYEQYF	TGTGCCAGCAGTCCTAGCGGGACCTACGAGCAGTACTTC
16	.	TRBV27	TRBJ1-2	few	CASSSGIQGANYGYTF	TGTGCCAGCAGTTCCGGTATTCAGGGAGCTAACTATGGCTACACCTTC